This paragraph covers one T cell receptor beta chain sequence. The antigen remains unidentified. The identical CDR3 is also encoded by other nucleotide sequences in the sample. Every one of the donors was a Caucasian adult that lived in Nashville, Tennessee. Using immunoSEQ multiplex PCR, the repertoire was profiled, and TCRdb retains in-frame clones only, with some absent. The sample has 2.3 million or so clones, approximately 95% seen once. The data originate from a study of shared clonotypes between healthy human individuals. As for the study in general: The donor group consisted of a couple of women and a few men, aged 18 to 49.

Broader study findings: Collection of samples was limited to blood; tissue repertoires likely differ. Clonotypes not shared had lower generation probabilities than those common to all four donors.

Trimming cost V 0 bases and J 2 bases, with 8 bases left between them. Germline CDR1 is SGHTA and CDR2 is FQGNSA. There are 14 residues in the CDR3. The receptor's source is a man younger than 35 in good health. Some clones in this sample may be carry-over from other donors' samples. The chain is built from TRBV7-2 and TRBJ2-7, with D maybe TRBD1 (6 bases). Sequencing used naive CD4+ T cells from PBMCs. Subset: CD45RA+ positively selected. CDR3 sequence reads: CASSLARGPYEQYF. The CDR3 coding sequence is TGTGCCAGCAGCTTAGCCAGGGGACCCTACGAGCAGTACTTC.